The rows below give T cell receptor beta chains drawn from one sample of a study of human T cells and chemical hapten exposure. TCRdb reprocessed the RACE reads with MiXCR, giving one entry per CDR3 protein. The sample holds roughly 48,000 distinct CDR3 sequences, 11% seen once. The sequencing used whole blood, collected in connection with sensitization to the hapten diphenylcyclopropenone (DPC). These receptors were obtained from a woman aged 40 to 49 with alopecia areata. Some clones in this sample may be carry-over from other donors' samples. Both conserved end residues are part of each CDR3. The D gene is left open where the match is weak. Some rows have no size entry. The others give once, few or many, or a class for an expanded clone.

V	J	D	size	DNA	CDR3
TRBV15	TRBJ1-5	.	.	TGTGCCACCATATCACTAGAAATACAGCCGTGGGGGAGCAATCAGCCCCAGCATTTT	CATISLEIQPWGSNQPQHF
TRBV20-1	TRBJ2-7	TRBD1	many	TGCAGTGCTAGCGAGACAGGGGACCCTACATACGAGCAGTACTTC	CSASETGDPTYEQYF
TRBV18	TRBJ1-5	.	many	TGTGCCAGCTCACCATCGGATCAGCCCCAGCATTTT	CASSPSDQPQHF
TRBV3-1	TRBJ2-7	TRBD2	.	TGTGCCAGCAGTCTCCGGGGGAGCGGGAGCTACGAGCAGTACTTC	CASSLRGSGSYEQYF
TRBV20-1	TRBJ2-1	.	.	TGCAGTGCCGTCCCCAGGGCGCGGGGCAATGAGCAGTTCTTC	CSAVPRARGNEQFF
TRBV25-1	TRBJ2-1	.	many	TGTGCCAGCAGTGACGCAGCCCGAGGGGACAATGAGCAGTTCTTC	CASSDAARGDNEQFF
TRBV6-5	TRBJ2-7	TRBD1	many	TGTGCCAGCAGTCGGGACAGGTCCTACGAGCAGTACTTC	CASSRDRSYEQYF
TRBV29-1	TRBJ1-1	.	.	TGCAGCGTTGAAGATCAAGGGGGCACTGAAGCTTTCTTT	CSVEDQGGTEAFF
TRBV6-2/TRBV6-3	TRBJ2-7	.	.	TGTGCCAGCAGTTCCCTGAACACGTTTCGATCCTACGAGCAGTACTTC	CASSSLNTFRSYEQYF
TRBV20-1	TRBJ1-6	TRBD1	.	TGCAGTGCTAGGGCCGGACAGGGGAATTCACCCCTCCACTTT	CSARAGQGNSPLHF
TRBV25-1	TRBJ2-1	TRBD2	many	TGTGCCAGCAGTGAATATATGGCGGGGGGGCGGAATGAGCAGTTCTTC	CASSEYMAGGRNEQFF
TRBV11-3	TRBJ1-4	TRBD1	few	TGTGCCAGCAGCTTAGCTGGGACAGGGGAGGAAGAAAAACTGTTTTTT	CASSLAGTGEEEKLFF
TRBV7-9	TRBJ1-4	.	.	TGTGCCAGCAGCCCGGCAGGAGAGAATGAAAAACTGTTTTTT	CASSPAGENEKLFF
TRBV20-1	TRBJ1-4	.	.	TGCAGTGCTAGAGAAGTGGGGCGGGCTGAAAAACTGTTTTTT	CSAREVGRAEKLFF
TRBV28	TRBJ2-1	.	few	TGTGCCAGCAGTTTATTGAGGAATGAGCAGTTCTTC	CASSLLRNEQFF
TRBV19	TRBJ2-3	.	.	TGTGCCAGTAGTTTTTCTAGCTCAGATACGCAGTATTTT	CASSFSSSDTQYF
TRBV7-8	TRBJ2-3	.	few	TGTGCCAGCAGCTTAGCGGGCAGTATGGCAGATACGCAGTATTTT	CASSLAGSMADTQYF
TRBV10-2	TRBJ2-1	.	many	TGCGCCAGCAGCCCACCTCTAGGTGAGCAGTTCTTC	CASSPPLGEQFF
TRBV25-1	TRBJ2-7	TRBD1	many	TGTGCCAGCAGTGACCCTAAATTGACAGGGGTTCCCTACGAGCAGTACTTC	CASSDPKLTGVPYEQYF
TRBV19	TRBJ1-5	.	few	TGTGCCAGTAGTGGGGCTCAAATACAGGGTTTCTCTCAGCCCCAGCATTTT	CASSGAQIQGFSQPQHF
TRBV20-1	TRBJ1-5	.	.	TGCAGTGCTAGAGACCCAACCAAGGCTAGCAATCAGCCCCAGCATTTT	CSARDPTKASNQPQHF
TRBV6-5	TRBJ2-4	.	.	TGTGCCAGCAGCAAGGACGGACTAGCCAAAAACATTCAGTACTTC	CASSKDGLAKNIQYF
TRBV20-1	TRBJ1-3	TRBD1	many	TGCAGTGCTAAAGGACAGGGGATAGGAAACACCATATATTTT	CSAKGQGIGNTIYF
TRBV10-3	TRBJ2-2	.	many	TGTGCCATCAGTGAGTCTGGGGGCCTCGAAACCGGGGAGCTGTTTTTT	CAISESGGLETGELFF
TRBV20-1	TRBJ1-5	.	few	TGCAGTGCTAGTGACCAGGCCGGGGGAGGACATAGCAATCAGCCCCAGCATTTT	CSASDQAGGGHSNQPQHF
TRBV3-1	TRBJ1-2	TRBD1	many	TGTGCCAGCAGCCCGGAGGGGGCGCGCGGCTACACCTTC	CASSPEGARGYTF
TRBV3-1	TRBJ2-1	TRBD2	few	TGTGCCAGCAGCCAAGCCGGTAGCGGGGGGTTCTTC	CASSQAGSGGFF
TRBV28	TRBJ2-7	.	few	TGTGCCAGCAGCTTTAAGGGGCGCGAGCAGTACTTC	CASSFKGREQYF
TRBV29-1	TRBJ2-1	.	many	TGCAGCGTTGGAGGAGGATCCTACAATGAGCAGTTCTTC	CSVGGGSYNEQFF
TRBV2	TRBJ1-5	.	many	TGTGCCAGCAGAGTAAGGACAGAGCAGCCCCAGCATTTT	CASRVRTEQPQHF
TRBV20-1	TRBJ2-3	TRBD2	many	TGCAGTGCTAGGGAGCTAGCGGGAGGGCCGGGGGGCACAGATACGCAGTATTTT	CSARELAGGPGGTDTQYF
TRBV6-1	TRBJ2-3	.	.	TGTGCCAGCAGTGAGGACAACACAGATACGCAGTATTTT	CASSEDNTDTQYF
TRBV5-1	TRBJ1-2	TRBD1	.	TGCGCCAGCAGCTTAGGACAGGGGAGCTATGGCTACACCTTC	CASSLGQGSYGYTF
TRBV4-3	TRBJ1-6	.	many	TGCGCCAGCAGCCAAGTGGGAACCACCCCGAATTCACCCCTCCACTTT	CASSQVGTTPNSPLHF
TRBV7-7	TRBJ2-1	TRBD2	many	TGTGCTAGCAGCCCACGAGGACTAGCGGGAGTTAACAATGAGCAGTTCTTC	CASSPRGLAGVNNEQFF
TRBV6-9	TRBJ1-1	.	few	TGTGCCAGCAGTTATTCGGAGGGATGGGACACTGAAGCTTTCTTT	CASSYSEGWDTEAFF
TRBV20-1	TRBJ1-1	.	few	TGCAGTGCTAGACCTGGGAGACTGAACACTGAAGCTTTCTTT	CSARPGRLNTEAFF
TRBV20-1	TRBJ1-5	.	.	TGCAGTGCTCTCGGGGGATCGAGCAATCAGCCCCAGCATTTT	CSALGGSSNQPQHF
TRBV28	TRBJ2-3	TRBD2	many	TGTGCCAGCAGTTTCCCCAGCGGGGGCGGGATTTACACAGATACGCAGTATTTT	CASSFPSGGGIYTDTQYF
TRBV7-2	TRBJ2-3	.	few	TGTGCCAGCAGCAACACAGATACGCAGTATTTT	CASSNTDTQYF
TRBV13	TRBJ2-1	TRBD1	few	TGTGCCAGCAGCCACCGGGACAGGGGCTACAATGAGCAGTTCTTC	CASSHRDRGYNEQFF
TRBV18	TRBJ2-7	TRBD2	many	TGTGCCAGCTCACCGGGCGGGAGGAGCTCCTACGAGCAGTACTTC	CASSPGGRSSYEQYF
TRBV5-1	TRBJ2-7	TRBD2	.	TGCGCCAGCAGCTTTGGCGCTCAGGGGACTAGAACCTACGAGCAGTACTTC	CASSFGAQGTRTYEQYF
TRBV10-3	TRBJ1-1	.	.	TGTGCCATCAGTGACGGCAGGGGACCAGCTTTCTTT	CAISDGRGPAFF
TRBV7-9	TRBJ1-2	.	.	TGTGCCAGCAGCTTATTGCTAGGAGGAGGCGGGTATCGCTACACCTTC	CASSLLLGGGGYRYTF
TRBV7-3	TRBJ2-5	TRBD1	.	TGTGCCAGCAGCAACAGGGGGGAGACCCAGTACTTC	CASSNRGETQYF
TRBV29-1	TRBJ1-1	.	.	TGCAGCGCCGGGAACACTGAAGCTTTCTTT	CSAGNTEAFF
TRBV5-8	TRBJ2-1	TRBD2	many	TGTGCCAGCAGCTTGGCGGGACTAGCGGGACGAGGAGAGCAGTTCTTC	CASSLAGLAGRGEQFF
TRBV3-1	TRBJ2-3	TRBD1	few	TGTGCCAGCAGTCCCGACAGGGAAGGAACAGATACGCAGTATTTT	CASSPDREGTDTQYF
TRBV29-1	TRBJ2-1	TRBD2	many	TGCAGCGTTGTGCCAGGGAGCGGGAGTTCCCCTCTTAGAGGACACAATGAGCAGTTCTTC	CSVVPGSGSSPLRGHNEQFF
TRBV20-1	TRBJ2-7	.	.	TGCAGTGCTAAGGACCCGGACGGGTACGAGCAGTACTTC	CSAKDPDGYEQYF